This TCR beta chain came from a study of early stage breast cancer tumors. Method: immunoSEQ multiplex PCR; TCRdb's copy keeps in-frame clones and lacks some. There are 10,000 or so clones in the sample; about 78% occur only once, and approximately 8.2% lies in the top ten. Germline V gene lookup returns CDR1 MNHEY and CDR2 SVGAGI. The CDR3 has 14 residues. V shed 6 bases and J shed 7 bases, with 15 bases lying between them. This clonotype was sampled from a person aged 35-49 years with breast cancer. The chain combines TRBV6-5 with TRBJ2-2, with D tentatively TRBD1 (5 bases). The source material was normal breast tissue next to the tumor. As DNA, the CDR3 is TGTGCCAGCAGACCCCCCCAGGGAAACGGGGAGCTGTTTTTT. Encoded protein: CASRPPQGNGELFF.